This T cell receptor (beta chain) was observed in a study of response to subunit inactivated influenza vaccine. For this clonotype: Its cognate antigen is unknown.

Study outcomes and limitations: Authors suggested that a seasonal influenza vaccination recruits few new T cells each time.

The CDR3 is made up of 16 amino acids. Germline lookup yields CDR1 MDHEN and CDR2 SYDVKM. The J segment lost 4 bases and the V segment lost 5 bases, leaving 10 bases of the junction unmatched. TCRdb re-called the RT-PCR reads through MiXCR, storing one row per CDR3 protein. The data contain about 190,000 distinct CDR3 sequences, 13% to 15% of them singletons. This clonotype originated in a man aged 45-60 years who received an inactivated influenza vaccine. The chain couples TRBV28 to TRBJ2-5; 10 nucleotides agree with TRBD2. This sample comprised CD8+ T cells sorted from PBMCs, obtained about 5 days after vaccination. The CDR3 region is CASSPRSGRAAETQYF. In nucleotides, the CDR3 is TGTGCCAGCAGTCCACGGAGCGGGAGGGCCGCAGAGACCCAGTACTTC.